The clone carrying this TCR beta chain turned up a few times. What it binds is not known. cDNA synthesis used the whole RNA isolate, giving expressed TCRB sequences. This table comes from immunoSEQ multiplex PCR, and its TCRdb copy is limited to in-frame clones, with some not included. The sample comprises about 740,000 clones, roughly an eighth of which are singletons, and 0.022% rests with the top ten. V lost 5 bases and J lost 10, with 11 bases in between. Germline assignment: CDR1 MNHNS and CDR2 SASEGT. CDR3 length: 11 amino acids. This sample is drawn from a study of beta chain features in type 1 diabetes. Findings of the study overall: Type 1 diabetes patients had TCRB CDR3s that were shorter (moderately but significantly so) in all four CD4+ subsets. Naive, central memory and regulatory TCRB repertoires appeared more similar among patients than healthy donors. There was no resolution here of whether HLA type influences TCRB rearrangement. Shorter templates may be favored by PCR, equally so in patients and controls. Cells expressing TCR highly could be over-represented by cDNA sequencing.

This receptor was obtained from a man aged 18 to 30 with type 1 diabetes. The sequenced sample consisted of naive CD4+ T cells from blood. The chain uses TRBV6-1 and TRBJ1-1, with D tentatively TRBD1 (5 bases). This CDR3 is CASSRNGGAFF. CDR3 bases: TGTGCCAGCAGTAGAAACGGGGGAGCTTTCTTT.